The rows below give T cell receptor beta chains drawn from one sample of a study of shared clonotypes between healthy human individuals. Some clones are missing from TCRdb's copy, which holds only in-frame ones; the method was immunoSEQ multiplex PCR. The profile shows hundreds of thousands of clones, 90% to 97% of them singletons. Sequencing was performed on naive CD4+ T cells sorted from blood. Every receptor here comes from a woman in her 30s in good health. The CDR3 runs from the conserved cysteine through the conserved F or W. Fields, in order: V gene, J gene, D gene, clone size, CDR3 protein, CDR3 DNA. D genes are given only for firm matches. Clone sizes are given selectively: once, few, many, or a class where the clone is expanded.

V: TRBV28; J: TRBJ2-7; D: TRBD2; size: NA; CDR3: CASSSGGSPNEQYF; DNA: TGTGCCAGCAGTTCAGGCGGGAGTCCCAACGAGCAGTACTTC
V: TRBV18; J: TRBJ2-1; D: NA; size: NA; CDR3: CASSPPDSNEQFF; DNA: TGTGCCAGCTCACCACCGGACAGCAATGAGCAGTTCTTC
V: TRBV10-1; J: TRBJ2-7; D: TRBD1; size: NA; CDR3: CASSGQGPYEQYF; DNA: TGCGCCAGCAGCGGACAGGGGCCCTACGAGCAGTACTTC
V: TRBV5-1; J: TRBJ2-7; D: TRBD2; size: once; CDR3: CASSEQISGPSTPYEQYF; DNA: TGCGCCAGCAGCGAACAAATTAGCGGGCCCAGCACCCCCTACGAGCAGTACTTC
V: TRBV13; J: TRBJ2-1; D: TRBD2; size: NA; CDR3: CASRPGSGRVRGNEQFF; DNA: TGTGCCAGCAGGCCAGGTAGCGGGAGGGTGCGGGGCAATGAGCAGTTCTTC
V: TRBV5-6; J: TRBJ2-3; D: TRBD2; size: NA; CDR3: CASSYKTSGSADTQYF; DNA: TGTGCCAGCAGCTACAAGACTAGCGGGAGCGCAGATACGCAGTATTTT
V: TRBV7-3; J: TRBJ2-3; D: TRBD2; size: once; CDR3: CASSLLGGRGADTQYF; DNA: TGTGCCAGCAGCTTACTTGGCGGGAGAGGGGCAGATACGCAGTATTTT
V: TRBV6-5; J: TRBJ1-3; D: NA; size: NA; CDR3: CASSYDRSLGNTIYF; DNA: TGTGCCAGCAGTTACGACAGGTCACTTGGAAACACCATATATTTT
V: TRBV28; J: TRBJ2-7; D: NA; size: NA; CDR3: CASSPRNKAYEQYF; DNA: TGTGCCAGCAGCCCGCGAAATAAGGCATACGAGCAGTACTTC
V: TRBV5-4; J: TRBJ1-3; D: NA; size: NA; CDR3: CASSLEANQYSGNTIYF; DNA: TGTGCCAGCAGCTTGGAGGCGAACCAATACTCTGGAAACACCATATATTTT
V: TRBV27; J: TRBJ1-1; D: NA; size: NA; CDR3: CASSLRGGGTEAFF; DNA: TGTGCCAGCAGCCTAAGGGGGGGAGGGACTGAAGCTTTCTTT
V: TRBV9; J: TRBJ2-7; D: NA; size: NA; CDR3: CASSVRDTLYEQYF; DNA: TGTGCCAGCAGCGTAAGGGACACCCTCTACGAGCAGTACTTC
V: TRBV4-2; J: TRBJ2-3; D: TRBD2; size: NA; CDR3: CASSQGTSGSAGPDTQYF; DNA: TGTGCCAGCAGCCAAGGGACTAGCGGGAGTGCGGGACCAGATACGCAGTATTTT
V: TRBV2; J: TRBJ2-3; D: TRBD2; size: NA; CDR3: CASRTSGRAEGFTDTQYF; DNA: TGTGCCAGCCGGACTAGCGGGAGGGCCGAGGGCTTCACAGATACGCAGTATTTT
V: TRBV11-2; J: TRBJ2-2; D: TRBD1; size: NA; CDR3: CASSLRTGVNTGELFF; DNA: TGTGCCAGCAGCTTACGGACAGGGGTGAACACCGGGGAGCTGTTTTTT
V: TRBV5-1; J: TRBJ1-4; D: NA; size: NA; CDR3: CASSLDRITNEKLFF; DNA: TGCGCCAGCAGCTTGGACCGGATAACTAATGAAAAACTGTTTTTT
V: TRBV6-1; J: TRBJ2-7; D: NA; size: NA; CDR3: CAGGGTGPGYEQYF; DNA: TGTGCCGGGGGGGGGACAGGACCGGGCTACGAGCAGTACTTC
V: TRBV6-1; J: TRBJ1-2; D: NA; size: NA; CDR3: CASSLSRQGRYGYTF; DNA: TGTGCCAGCAGTTTATCCCGCCAGGGGCGGTATGGCTACACCTTC
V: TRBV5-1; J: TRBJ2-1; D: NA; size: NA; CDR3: CASSPWVPYEQFF; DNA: TGCGCCAGCAGCCCCTGGGTTCCCTATGAGCAGTTCTTC
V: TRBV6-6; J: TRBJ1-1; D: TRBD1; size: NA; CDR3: CASSFRDRNTEAFF; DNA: TGTGCCAGCAGTTTCCGGGACAGAAACACTGAAGCTTTCTTT
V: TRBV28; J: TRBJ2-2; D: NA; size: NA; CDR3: CASDGWGMTGELFF; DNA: TGTGCCAGCGACGGGTGGGGAATGACCGGGGAGCTGTTTTTT
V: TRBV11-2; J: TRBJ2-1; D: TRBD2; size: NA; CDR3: CASRVAGFLREQFF; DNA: TGTGCCAGCAGGGTAGCGGGATTCCTACGCGAGCAGTTCTTC
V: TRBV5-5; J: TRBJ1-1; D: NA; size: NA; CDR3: CASSLVVNTEAFF; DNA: TGTGCCAGCAGCTTGGTGGTGAACACTGAAGCTTTCTTT
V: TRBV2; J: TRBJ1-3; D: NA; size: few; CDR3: CASKGSGNTIYF; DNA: TGTGCCAGCAAAGGGTCTGGAAACACCATATATTTT
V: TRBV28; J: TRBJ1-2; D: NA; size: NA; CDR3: CASTPDSPYGYTF; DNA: TGTGCCAGCACTCCGGACAGTCCGTATGGCTACACCTTC
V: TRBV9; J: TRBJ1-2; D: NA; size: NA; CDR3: CASSVIGVAGYTF; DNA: TGTGCCAGCAGCGTTATAGGGGTTGCTGGCTACACCTTC
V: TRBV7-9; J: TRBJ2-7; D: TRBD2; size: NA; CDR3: CATGTSGFTYEQYF; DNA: TGTGCCACTGGTACTAGCGGCTTCACCTACGAGCAGTACTTC
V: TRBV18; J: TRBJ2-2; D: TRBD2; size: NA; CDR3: CASPREGSTGELFF; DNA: TGTGCCAGCCCGCGGGAGGGCAGCACCGGGGAGCTGTTTTTT
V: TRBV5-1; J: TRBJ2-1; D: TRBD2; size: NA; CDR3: CASSLGLAGRGEQFF; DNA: TGCGCCAGCAGCTTGGGACTAGCGGGACGTGGTGAGCAGTTCTTC
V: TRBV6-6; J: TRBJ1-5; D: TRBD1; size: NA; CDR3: CASSTGQGNQPQHF; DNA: TGTGCCAGCAGTACGGGACAGGGGAATCAGCCCCAGCATTTT
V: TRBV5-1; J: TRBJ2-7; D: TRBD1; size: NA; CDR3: CASSPGQGPYEQYF; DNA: TGCGCCAGCAGCCCAGGACAGGGCCCCTACGAGCAGTACTTC
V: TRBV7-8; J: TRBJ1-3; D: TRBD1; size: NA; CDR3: CASSLASGTGGNTIYF; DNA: TGTGCCAGCAGCTTAGCGAGCGGGACAGGGGGAAACACCATATATTTT
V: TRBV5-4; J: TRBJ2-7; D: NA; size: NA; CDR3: CASSLDTGFIDEQYF; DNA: TGTGCCAGCAGCTTGGATACAGGGTTTATAGACGAGCAGTACTTC
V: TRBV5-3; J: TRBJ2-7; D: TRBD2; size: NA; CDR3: CARSLASGNPYEQYF; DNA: TGTGCCAGAAGCTTGGCGAGCGGGAACCCCTACGAGCAGTACTTC
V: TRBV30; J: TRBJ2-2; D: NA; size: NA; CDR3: CAWSVQINTGELFF; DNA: TGTGCCTGGAGTGTACAGATTAACACCGGGGAGCTGTTTTTT
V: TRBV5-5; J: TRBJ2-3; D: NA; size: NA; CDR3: CASSSWLAQRTDTQYF; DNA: TGTGCCAGCAGCTCCTGGTTAGCGCAACGCACAGATACGCAGTATTTT
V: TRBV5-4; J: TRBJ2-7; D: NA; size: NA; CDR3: CASSRDSYEQYF; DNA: TGTGCCAGCAGCCGAGACAGCTACGAGCAGTACTTC
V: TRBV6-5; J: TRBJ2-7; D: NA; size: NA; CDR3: CASSRNYEQYF; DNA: TGTGCCAGCAGTCGAAACTACGAGCAGTACTTC
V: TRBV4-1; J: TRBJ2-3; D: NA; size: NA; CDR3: CASSQDERSTDTQYF; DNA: TGCGCCAGCAGCCAAGATGAGCGGAGCACAGATACGCAGTATTTT
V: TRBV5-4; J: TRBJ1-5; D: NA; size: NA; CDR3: CASSFGTTNQPQHF; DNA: TGTGCCAGCAGCTTTGGGACGACGAATCAGCCCCAGCATTTT
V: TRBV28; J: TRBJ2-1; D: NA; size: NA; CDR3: CASIRNSLGVEQFF; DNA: TGTGCCAGCATCCGAAACAGCCTTGGTGTTGAGCAGTTCTTC
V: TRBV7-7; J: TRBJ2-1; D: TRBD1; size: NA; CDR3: CASSLGTANEQFF; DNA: TGTGCCAGCAGCTTGGGGACAGCAAATGAGCAGTTCTTC
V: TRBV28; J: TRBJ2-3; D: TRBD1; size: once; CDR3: CASSLWDSRDTQYF; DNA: TGTGCCAGCAGCCTCTGGGACAGTAGAGATACGCAGTATTTT
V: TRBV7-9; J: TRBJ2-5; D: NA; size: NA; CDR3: CASREKRVGIETQYF; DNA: TGTGCCAGCAGGGAAAAACGGGTCGGGATCGAGACCCAGTACTTC
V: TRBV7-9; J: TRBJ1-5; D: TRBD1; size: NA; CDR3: CASSLVGRGRHQPQHF; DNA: TGTGCCAGCAGCTTAGTGGGCAGGGGGAGGCATCAGCCCCAGCATTTT
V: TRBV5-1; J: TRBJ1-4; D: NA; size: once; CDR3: CASSLFGGEGEKLFF; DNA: TGCGCCAGCAGCTTGTTTGGGGGCGAGGGCGAAAAACTGTTTTTT
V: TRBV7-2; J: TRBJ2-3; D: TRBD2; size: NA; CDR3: CASSLDGSGGADTQYF; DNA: TGTGCCAGCAGCTTAGATGGTAGCGGGGGGGCAGATACGCAGTATTTT
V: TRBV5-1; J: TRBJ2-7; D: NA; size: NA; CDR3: CASMWGPGQNYEQYF; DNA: TGCGCCAGCATGTGGGGGCCCGGACAGAACTACGAGCAGTACTTC